These 10 T cell receptor beta chains came from one sample sequenced in a study of graft-versus-host responses after intestinal transplantation. No antigen is known for these receptors. The protocol was immunoSEQ multiplex PCR, while the TCRdb copy is restricted to in-frame clones and leaves out a portion. The sample consists of just under 90,000 clones, less than 90% of them appearing once. The input for sequencing was unstimulated CD8+ T cells sorted from spleen or lymph node cells, taken before intestinal transplant. These TCRs come from a human donor who received an intestinal transplant.

The chain links TRBV4-1 to TRBJ1-2; TRBD1 matches at 7 bases. This CDR3 has 15 amino acids. Germline V CDR1 and CDR2: MGHRA, YSYEKL. With V trimmed by 4 bases and J by 1 base, 6 bases remained unmatched. DNA for the CDR3: TGCGCCAGCAGCCCCATACAGGGGAATAACTATGGCTACACCTTC. It encodes CASSPIQGNNYGYTF.

The chain uses TRBV6-5 and TRBJ1-2; D unresolved. CDR3 length equals 13 residues. The ends were cut back, 2 bases at V and 4 bases at J, with 8 bases in the middle. Per germline, CDR1 MNHEY and CDR2 SVGAGI. This chain's CDR3 is CASSYRDSYGYTF. The CDR3 nucleotides read TGTGCCAGCAGTTACAGGGATAGCTATGGCTACACCTTC.

The V and J genes are TRBV30 and TRBJ1-1; 8 nucleotides match TRBD1. This CDR3 contains 14 residues. Unmatched junction bases numbered 6, after V lost 0 bases and J lost 6 bases. The germline V gene encodes CDR1 GTSNPN and CDR2 SVGIG (reference sequence). The CDR3 bases are TGTGCCTGGAGTGTAGGCCAGGGGGCGTCTGAAGCTTTCTTT. This sequence encodes CAWSVGQGASEAFF.

The V and J genes are TRBV15 and TRBJ2-5; possibly TRBD2 for D (5 bases). The J call is in doubt because the DNA end fits TRBJ2-7 better. CDR1 and CDR2 (germline): LNHNV, YYDKDF (reference sequence). CDR3 length equals 15 residues. For the CDR3, the DNA is TGTGCCACCAGCGGAGGATCCCTCGCGGGCTACGAGCAGTACTTC. It yields the protein CATSGGSLAGYEQYF.

Comment on this clone: Other DNA sequences in this sample translate to the same CDR3. The chain uses TRBV28 and TRBJ2-7, with TRBD2 matching over 12 bases. CDR1 and CDR2 (germline): MDHEN, SYDVKM. CDR3 length equals 15 residues. The V and J ends lost 3 bases and 1 base, in that order; junction bases with no gene match: 1. CDR3 DNA: TGTGCCAGCAGTTTTGGACTAGCGGGATCCTACGAGCAGTACTTC. Amino acids: CASSFGLAGSYEQYF.

The genes are TRBV4-1 and TRBJ1-5; D ambiguous. Germline assignment: CDR1 MGHRA and CDR2 YSYEKL. The CDR3 runs 15 residues. The V end lost 2 bases, the J end lost 0 bases, and 8 bases lay between the germline ends. The CDR3 sequence: CASSQHSDSNQPQHF. In DNA, the CDR3 is TGCGCCAGCAGCCAACACAGCGATAGCAATCAGCCCCAGCATTTT.

V and J are TRBV13 and TRBJ1-2, with 8 bases lining up with TRBD1. This CDR3 is 15 amino acids long. J lost 0 bases, V lost 0 bases, and 0 bases had no gene match. Germline values: CDR1 PRHDT, CDR2 FYEKMQ (reference sequence). CDR3 sequence reads: CASSLGQGANYGYTF. The DNA for the CDR3 is TGTGCCAGCAGCTTAGGACAGGGGGCTAACTATGGCTACACCTTC. Full variable domain (missing parts from reference TRBV13 and TRBJ1-2): AAGVIQSPRHLIKEKRETATLKCYPIPRHDTVYWYQQGPGQDPQFLISFYEKMQSDKGSIPDRFSAQQFSDYHSELNMSSLELGDSALYFCASSLGQGANYGYTFGSGTRLTVV.

The chain uses TRBV6-1 and TRBJ2-2, with D tentatively TRBD1 or TRBD2 (5 bases each). With 7 bases removed from V and 7 bases from J, the gap between germline ends came to 10 bases. CDR1 is MNHNS and CDR2 is SASEGT in the germline V gene. The CDR3 is made up of 12 amino acids. CDR3 amino acids: CASTTEGGELFF. CDR3 nucleotides: TGTGCCAGCACGACAGAGGGCGGGGAGCTGTTTTTT.

The CDR3 nucleotides read TGTGCCAGCAGTTACTCGATACAGAATGAAAAACTGTTTTTT. Translating gives CASSYSIQNEKLFF. The chain uses TRBV6-5 and TRBJ1-4; D is unclear. There are 14 residues in the CDR3. CDR1 and CDR2 from the germline V gene are MNHEY and SVGAGI. The V and J ends lost 0 bases and 5 bases respectively, with 7 bases between them.

The rearrangement links TRBV28 to TRBJ2-1; D possibly corresponds to TRBD2 (6 bases). The CDR3 extends over 14 amino acids. The germline V gene has CDR1 MDHEN and CDR2 SYDVKM. V lost 5 bases to trimming and J lost 9 bases, with 17 bases between them. The chain's CDR3 is CASSHTSTRGEQFF. CDR3 sequence (DNA): TGTGCCAGCAGTCATACGTCGACTAGGGGTGAGCAGTTCTTC.